This paragraph reports one TCR beta chain. No antigen is known for it. This sample was taken from a study of PD-1 blockade in classical Hodgkin lymphoma. In every patient, relapse followed autologous stem cell transplantation, while exposure to brentuximab vedotin differed. Study-wide points: Possible causes of repertoire differences, disease activity or prior therapy, remain undefined. Diversity similar to that of newly diagnosed patients was seen at baseline in complete responders.

Sequencing used immunoSEQ multiplex PCR; TCRdb keeps in-frame clones, though not all of them. The profile covers 46,000 or so clones, with around 81% appearing a single time and approximately 20% taken by the ten largest. The CDR3 is 16 residues long. From germline, CDR1 is SGDLS and CDR2 YYNGEE. With 0 bases removed from V and 4 bases from J, the gap between germline ends came to 17 bases. The TCR originated in a human donor with classical Hodgkin lymphoma. The chain employs TRBV9 and TRBJ2-7; a possible D gene is TRBD1 (5 bases). The sample consisted of peripheral blood mononuclear cells (PBMCs), taken before the second cycle of nivolumab. The CDR3 sequence: CASSVGWGSALYEQYF. The CDR3, as DNA: TGTGCCAGCAGCGTAGGATGGGGCAGCGCCTTGTACGAGCAGTACTTC.